Each of the 30 T cell receptor beta chains below was sequenced from the same sample in a study of blood T cell repertoires in COVID-19. TCRdb's copy holds only in-frame clones and misses some; the assay was immunoSEQ multiplex PCR. The profile shows fewer than 250,000 clones, over 75% of them singletons. The sample taken for sequencing was PBMCs or T cells enriched from blood (not recorded which). Source of these receptors: a woman aged 30 to 39 who had been exposed to COVID-19.

This sequence joins TRBV12-3 or TRBV12-4 and TRBJ1-2; D is unclear. The length of the CDR3 is 13 residues. V was pared by 5 bases and J by 6 bases, with 13 bases between. For the CDR3, the DNA is TGTGCCAGCAGTCCGAGTGCGGAGGATGGCTACACCTTC. This translates into CASSPSAEDGYTF.

In DNA form, the CDR3 reads TGTGCCAGCAGTTTATGGCGGAACACCGGGGAGCTGTTTTTT. It yields the protein CASSLWRNTGELFF. The chain couples TRBV28 to TRBJ2-2; D remains ambiguous. Germline V gives CDR1 MDHEN, CDR2 SYDVKM. The CDR3 runs to 14 residues. The V end was cut by 0 bases, the J end by 1 base, with 3 bases between.

The chain carries TRBV28 and TRBJ2-7, with 11 bases aligning to TRBD2. Trimming took 5 bases from V and 12 from J; bases not matched to a gene: 15. This CDR3 has 15 amino acids. Germline V lookup: CDR1 MDHEN, CDR2 SYDVKM. The CDR3 here is CASSPGTSGPFGRYF. The DNA of the CDR3 is TGTGCCAGCAGTCCCGGGACTAGCGGTCCCTTCGGGCGGTACTTC.

The chain links TRBV9 to TRBJ2-1; D call uncertain. The CDR3 contains 14 residues. V was pared by 2 bases and J by 0 bases, with 6 bases between. The germline CDR1 and CDR2 sequences are SGDLS and YYNGEE. The CDR3: CASSVASSYNEQFF. DNA of the CDR3: TGTGCCAGCAGCGTCGCCAGCTCCTACAATGAGCAGTTCTTC. Full variable domain (outside the CDR3, taken from reference TRBV9 and TRBJ2-1): DSGVTQTPKHLITATGQRVTLRCSPRSGDLSVYWYQQSLDQGLQFLIQYYNGEERAKGNILERFSAQQFPDLHSELNLSSLELGDSALYFCASSVASSYNEQFFGPGTRLTVL.

V and J are TRBV3-1 (or the pseudogene TRBV3-2) and TRBJ1-2; D gene ambiguous. CDR3 length equals 16 residues. V was trimmed by 0 bases and J by 0 bases, leaving 11 bases between them. Germline lookup yields CDR1 LGHDT and CDR2 YNNKEL (reference sequence). The CDR3 DNA sequence: TGTGCCAGCAGCCAAGATTCCCCGGGGACTAACTATGGCTACACCTTC. Encoded protein: CASSQDSPGTNYGYTF.

This chain links TRBV2 with TRBJ2-1; 7 nucleotides agree with TRBD2. V trimming: 5 bases; J trimming: 4 bases; junction bases outside the gene matches: 8. The CDR3 length is 15 residues. CDR1 and CDR2 from the germline V gene are SNHLY and FYNNEI. The CDR3 coding sequence is TGTGCCAGCAGTAACCGGGACTACGCTTACAATGAGCAGTTCTTC. Translating it yields CASSNRDYAYNEQFF.

This clone showed up just once. The rearrangement links TRBV6-5 to TRBJ1-3, with no clear D. This CDR3 region has 15 residues. Trimming removed 6 bases from V and 0 bases from J, with 12 bases in between. Germline V gives CDR1 MNHEY, CDR2 SVGAGI. The CDR3 spells CASRSDLSSGNTIYF. The CDR3 DNA sequence: TGTGCCAGCAGGTCGGACTTAAGCTCTGGAAACACCATATATTTT.

This chain links TRBV5-1 with TRBJ2-1; 9 bases match TRBD2. The CDR3 is 17 amino acids. Per the germline V gene, CDR1 is SGHRS and CDR2 is YFSETQ. V lost 3 bases and J lost 3; bases outside the gene matches: 10. CDR3 nucleotide sequence: TGCGCCAGCAGCTATGAACCTGGGACTAGCAACTACAATGAGCAGTTCTTC. Its translation is CASSYEPGTSNYNEQFF.

This clone was found once. The gene calls are TRBV3-1 (or the pseudogene TRBV3-2) and TRBJ1-2, with 8 bases lining up with TRBD1. The CDR3 spans 14 residues. With V trimmed by 4 bases and J by 8 bases, 9 bases remained unmatched. From germline, CDR1 is LGHDT and CDR2 YNNKEL (reference sequence). The CDR3 nucleotides are TGTGCCAGCAGCCGCCGAGCGGACAGGGAAGGCTACACCTTC. This gives the protein CASSRRADREGYTF.

The chain carries TRBV6-2 or TRBV6-3 and TRBJ1-5; maybe TRBD1 (5 bases). The V end was cut by 1 base, the J end by 0 bases, with 10 bases between. This CDR3 comprises 16 residues. CDR1 and CDR2 from the germline V gene are MNHEY and SVGEGT. The chain's CDR3 is CASSYWGGNSNQPQHF. CDR3 sequence (DNA): TGTGCCAGCAGTTACTGGGGGGGTAATAGCAATCAGCCCCAGCATTTT.

The chain employs TRBV6-5 and TRBJ2-2; TRBD2 aligns across 11 bases. The length of the CDR3 is 16 residues. Trimming at V came to 2 bases and at J to 5 bases, leaving 4 bases not matched to a gene. Germline CDR1 MNHEY, CDR2 SVGAGI. CDR3 region: CASSYGSGRETGELFF. CDR3 bases: TGTGCCAGCAGTTACGGTAGCGGGAGGGAAACCGGGGAGCTGTTTTTT.

The gene calls are TRBV2 and TRBJ1-3; TRBD1 matches at 7 bases. CDR1 SNHLY and CDR2 FYNNEI come from the germline V gene. The CDR3 runs 16 residues. Trimming at V came to 0 bases and at J to 7 bases, leaving 9 bases not matched to a gene. CDR3 in amino acids: CASSEAQGWNRNTIYF. In nucleotides, the CDR3 is TGTGCCAGCAGTGAAGCACAGGGGTGGAATAGGAACACCATATATTTT.

V gene TRBV9 combines with J gene TRBJ2-3, with 11 bases matching TRBD1. J was trimmed by 4 bases and V by 3 bases; bases with no gene match: 4. From germline, CDR1 is SGDLS and CDR2 YYNGEE. The CDR3 length is 15 residues. This chain's CDR3 is CASSAGTGGPDTQYF. DNA of the CDR3: TGTGCCAGCAGCGCCGGGACAGGGGGTCCAGATACGCAGTATTTT. The full variable domain, in which reference TRBV9 and TRBJ2-3 provide the parts outside the CDR3, is DSGVTQTPKHLITATGQRVTLRCSPRSGDLSVYWYQQSLDQGLQFLIQYYNGEERAKGNILERFSAQQFPDLHSELNLSSLELGDSALYFCASSAGTGGPDTQYFGPGTRLTVL.

The chain joins TRBV7-9 to TRBJ1-1, with 8 bases matching TRBD1. V was pared by 5 bases and J by 3 bases, with 8 bases of the junction left unmatched. Germline lookup yields CDR1 SEHNR and CDR2 FQNEAQ (reference sequence). There are 15 residues in the CDR3. The CDR3 bases are TGTGCCAGCAGCCAAGGGGACAGGTGGGACACTGAAGCTTTCTTT. Translating gives CASSQGDRWDTEAFF. The whole variable domain, filled in from reference TRBV7-9 and TRBJ1-1, reads DTGVSQNPRHKITKRGQNVTFRCDPISEHNRLYWYRQTLGQGPEFLTYFQNEAQLEKSRLLSDRFSAERPKGSFSTLEIQRTEQGDSAMYLCASSQGDRWDTEAFFGQGTRLTVV.

This chain links TRBV30 with TRBJ1-6; tentative D call: TRBD1 (5 bases). This CDR3 has 12 residues. Trimming took 0 bases from V and 14 from J, leaving 11 bases between them. Germline loops: CDR1 GTSNPN, CDR2 SVGIG (reference sequence). In DNA form, the CDR3 reads TGTGCCTGGAGTGTCTTAGGGGCAACCCTCCACTTT. Its translation: CAWSVLGATLHF.

Concerning this clone itself: Other DNA sequences of this sample code for an identical CDR3. V gene TRBV10-3 combines with J gene TRBJ2-3; D perhaps matches TRBD1 (5 bases). The CDR3 is 14 residues long. Between the trimmed V and J ends, which lost 3 bases and 5 bases, there was a span of 12 bases. Germline CDR1 reads ENHRY; CDR2 reads SYGVKD. The CDR3: CAISEEGVEDTQYF. CDR3 nucleotide sequence: TGTGCCATCAGTGAAGAAGGGGTGGAAGATACGCAGTATTTT.

The rearrangement links TRBV14 to TRBJ2-7; possibly TRBD1 for D (6 bases). V lost 5 bases to trimming and J lost 0 bases, with 17 bases between them. This CDR3 contains 16 residues. CDR1 is SGHDN and CDR2 is FVKESK in the germline V gene. CDR3 amino acids: CASSTDQGLSSYEQYF. The CDR3 DNA is TGTGCCAGCAGCACTGATCAGGGGCTGAGCTCCTACGAGCAGTACTTC. The full variable domain, in which reference TRBV14 and TRBJ2-7 provide the parts outside the CDR3, is EAGVTQFPSHSVIEKGQTVTLRCDPISGHDNLYWYRRVMGKEIKFLLHFVKESKQDESGMPNNRFLAERTGGTYSTLKVQPAELEDSGVYFCASSTDQGLSSYEQYFGPGTRLTVT.

The V call is TRBV12-3 or TRBV12-4, the J call TRBJ1-2, with 7 bases that match TRBD1. V was clipped by 6 bases and J by 6 bases; unmatched bases: 7. This CDR3 comprises 13 residues. The CDR3 reads CASRGDSRDGYTF. The DNA for the CDR3 is TGTGCCAGCAGAGGGGACAGTAGAGATGGCTACACCTTC.

The chain recombines TRBV11-3 with TRBJ2-1; no firm D call. Germline assignment: CDR1 SGHNT and CDR2 YENEEA. The CDR3 has 15 residues. V dropped 1 base and J dropped 2 bases, with 9 bases sitting between them. Here the CDR3 DNA reads TGTGCCAGCAGCTTAGCGCCAGAGGCCTACAATGAGCAGTTCTTC. Its protein is CASSLAPEAYNEQFF.

This clone was detected once. The rearrangement uses TRBV4-1 and TRBJ2-3; tentatively, D is TRBD1 (5 bases). Trimming took off 0 bases at V and 4 bases at J, with 8 bases between the two ends. Germline loops: CDR1 MGHRA, CDR2 YSYEKL. The length of the CDR3 is 14 residues. This CDR3 reads CASSQEAGPDTQYF. The DNA of the CDR3 is TGCGCCAGCAGCCAAGAGGCAGGGCCAGATACGCAGTATTTT.

The rearrangement uses TRBV4-1 and TRBJ2-3; the D is unclear. With 0 bases removed from V and 2 bases from J, the gap between germline ends came to 12 bases. Germline CDR1 and CDR2: MGHRA and YSYEKL. The CDR3 runs to 16 residues. The CDR3 spells CASSQDGEWNTDTQYF. The CDR3 DNA reads as TGCGCCAGCAGCCAAGATGGAGAGTGGAACACAGATACGCAGTATTTT.

This chain joins TRBV7-2 and TRBJ1-2; D unresolved. From germline, CDR1 is SGHTA and CDR2 FQGNSA. V shed 1 base and J shed 1 base, with 4 bases lying between them. The CDR3 loop spans 13 amino acids. The CDR3 here is CASSLGLNYGYTF. Written as DNA, the CDR3 is TGTGCCAGCAGCTTAGGTCTTAACTATGGCTACACCTTC. Drawing the rest from reference TRBV7-2 and TRBJ1-2, the complete variable domain is GAGVSQSPSNKVTEKGKDVELRCDPISGHTALYWYRQSLGQGLEFLIYFQGNSAPDKSGLPSDRFSAERTGGSVSTLTIQRTQQEDSAVYLCASSLGLNYGYTFGSGTRLTVV.

DNA of the CDR3: TGCGCCAGCAGCCGAGGGACAGGGGAGTACTCACCCCTCCACTTT. It codes for CASSRGTGEYSPLHF. This chain links TRBV4-1 with TRBJ1-6; 10 bases map to TRBD1. From germline, CDR1 is MGHRA and CDR2 YSYEKL. V shed 4 bases, J shed 10 bases, and the junction held 7 bases outside the gene matches. The CDR3 has 15 residues.

This clone was observed a single time. The chain recombines TRBV4-1 with TRBJ1-2, with 8 bases lining up with TRBD1. CDR1 is MGHRA, CDR2 YSYEKL, per germline. Losses at the gene ends were 4 bases for V and 14 bases for J; bases not matched to a gene: 9. The CDR3 length is 12 residues. DNA for the CDR3: TGCGCCAGCAGCCTACGGGACAGGAGAAGGACCTTC. Translating gives CASSLRDRRRTF.

The chain employs TRBV15 and TRBJ2-1; D is perhaps TRBD1 (6 bases). This CDR3 has 13 residues. The V gene's germline CDR1 is LNHNV and CDR2 YYDKDF (reference sequence). Trimming pared 1 base from V and 10 bases from J, leaving 11 bases between. CDR3 in DNA: TGTGCCACCAGCAGAGTACAGGGTGAGGAGCAGTTCTTC. Residues: CATSRVQGEEQFF.

The gene calls are TRBV4-2 and TRBJ1-1; TRBD1 aligns across 10 bases. The CDR3 extends over 14 amino acids. Germline V gives CDR1 LGHNA, CDR2 YNFKEQ. The V gene end was trimmed by 4 bases and the J gene end by 5 bases; junction bases not matched to a gene: 4. The CDR3 nucleotides are TGTGCCAGCAGCCTACCGGACAGGGGGACTGAAGCTTTCTTT. Amino acids: CASSLPDRGTEAFF.

The chain combines TRBV2 with TRBJ1-4, with D unclear. Germline V gives CDR1 SNHLY, CDR2 FYNNEI. The CDR3 length is 17 residues. The V end lost 0 bases, the J end lost 7 bases, and 18 bases lay between the germline ends. In DNA, the CDR3 is TGTGCCAGCAGTGAAGCGCGGTTAGCGGGAGTGGCTGAAAAACTGTTTTTT. Translating it yields CASSEARLAGVAEKLFF.

This clone occurred a few times. The V call is TRBV29-1, the J call TRBJ1-1; D might be TRBD1 (5 bases). The germline CDR1 and CDR2 sequences are SQVTM and ANQGSEA. Trimming cost V 7 bases and J 0 bases, with 9 bases left between them. The CDR3 has 12 amino acids. The CDR3 DNA is TGCAGCGCCGGAGGGGTGAACACTGAAGCTTTCTTT. It codes for CSAGGVNTEAFF.

The chain has TRBV7-9 and TRBJ1-6; TRBD1 agrees at 7 bases. V shed 5 bases, J shed 10 bases, and the junction held 14 bases outside the gene matches. The CDR3 contains 16 residues. Germline CDR1 SEHNR, CDR2 FQNEAQ (reference sequence). CDR3 bases: TGTGCCAGCAGCACAGCCCAACAGGGGAGGTGGTCACCCCTCCACTTT. This codes for CASSTAQQGRWSPLHF.

This clone was seen more than once but under ten times. This rearrangement joins TRBV5-4 to TRBJ1-2, with unresolved D. The CDR3 runs to 15 residues. V gave up 4 bases and J gave up 0 bases, with 13 bases separating them. CDR1 and CDR2 from the germline V gene are SGHNT and YYREEE (reference sequence). The CDR3: CASSPEGPTNYGYTF. In nucleotides, the CDR3 is TGTGCCAGCAGCCCCGAGGGCCCAACTAACTATGGCTACACCTTC.